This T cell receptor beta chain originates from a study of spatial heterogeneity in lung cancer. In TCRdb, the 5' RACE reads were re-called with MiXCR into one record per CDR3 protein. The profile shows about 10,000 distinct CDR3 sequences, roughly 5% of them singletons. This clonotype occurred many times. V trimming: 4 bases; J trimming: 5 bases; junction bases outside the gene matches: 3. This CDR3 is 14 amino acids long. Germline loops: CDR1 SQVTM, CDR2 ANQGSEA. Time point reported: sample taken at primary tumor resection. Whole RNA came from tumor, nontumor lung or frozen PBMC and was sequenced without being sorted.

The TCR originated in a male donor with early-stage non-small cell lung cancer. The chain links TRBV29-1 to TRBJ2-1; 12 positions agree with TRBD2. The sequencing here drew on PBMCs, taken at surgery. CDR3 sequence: CSVAASGGDNEQFF. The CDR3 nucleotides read TGCAGCGTTGCGGCTAGCGGGGGGGACAATGAGCAGTTCTTC.